This is a list of T cell receptor beta chains from one sample in a study of patients and donors after allogeneic stem cell transplantation. TCRdb re-called the RT-PCR reads with MiXCR, one entry per CDR3 protein. The sample contains some 160,000 distinct CDR3 sequences, more than 20% of which appear only once. Input material: blood, either unsorted or a sorted T cell fraction (not recorded which). All receptors come from a human donor who was either an allogeneic HSCT recipient or a stem cell or donor lymphocyte infusion donor (not recorded which). It is not recorded whose cells these are; they may come from a transplant donor. The CDR3 runs from the conserved cysteine through the conserved F or W.

v_call	j_call	cdr3_aa
TRBV5-1	TRBJ1-5	CASSFWGPSNSNQPQHF
TRBV30	TRBJ2-3	CALSKGATDTQYF
TRBV7-2	TRBJ1-5	CASSETRGDQPQHF
TRBV29-1	TRBJ1-2	CSVETGISGYTF
TRBV24-1	TRBJ1-1	CATSDADRGTEAFF
TRBV7-2	TRBJ1-4	CASSSDRGEKLFF
TRBV25-1	TRBJ1-4	CASSVNRGRGEKLFF
TRBV20-1	TRBJ2-3	CSAREFDTDTQYF
TRBV20-1	TRBJ2-5	CSARSVRRGTQETQYF
TRBV2	TRBJ1-1	CASSEALEGARNTEAFF
TRBV5-1	TRBJ2-3	CASSLLGLRTDTQYF
TRBV20-1	TRBJ2-3	CSAVGGTDTQYF
TRBV9	TRBJ2-3	CASSDQGLAGGPSGTDTQYF
TRBV11-2	TRBJ1-1	CASSHSPNTEAFF
TRBV6-6	TRBJ2-3	CASTPGLSTDTQYF
TRBV18	TRBJ1-3	CASSFTERNTIYF
TRBV20-1	TRBJ2-3	CSARDRVTSTDTQYF